These 21 T cell receptor beta chains originate from one sample sequenced in a study of kidney transplant recipient with SARS-CoV-2 infection. TCRdb re-called the reads with MiXCR, one entry per CDR3 protein. This table has approximately 240,000 distinct CDR3 sequences, roughly 26% appearing once. The specimen was a blood sample, collected at baseline and between days 110 and 120 from a kidney transplant recipient. All receptors come from a male patient between 25 and 40 years old who had COVID-19 and was a kidney transplant recipient. Some of the T cells may derive from the graft donor.

This clonotype was observed many times. The V and J genes are TRBV7-9 and TRBJ2-7; maybe TRBD1 (6 bases). Germline V gene data show CDR1 as SEHNR and CDR2 as FQNEAQ (reference sequence). Trimming left V 5 bases short and J 2 bases short, with 16 bases between. This CDR3 region has 15 residues. Here the CDR3 reads CASSLLGQSPYEQYF. The CDR3 DNA sequence: TGTGCCAGCAGCCTCCTAGGACAGTCACCCTACGAGCAGTACTTC.

Notes on this clonotype: Possible read error: a much larger clone is one base away. This chain uses TRBV28 with TRBJ1-2; D uncertain. CDR3 length equals 12 residues. The germline gives CDR1 MDHEN, CDR2 SYDVKM. The DNA of the CDR3 is TGTGCCAGCAGTATGCCTTTGTATGGCCACACCTTC. This codes for CASSMPLYGHTF.

As for this clonotype: This may arise from a read error, as a much more abundant clone is one base away. This sequence joins TRBV15 and TRBJ1-2; D gene uncertain. Trimming pared 5 bases from V and 4 bases from J, leaving 23 bases between. This CDR3 region has 17 residues. Germline lookup yields CDR1 LNHNV and CDR2 YYDKDF (reference sequence). This CDR3 reads CATSHMERRGKTYGYTF. The CDR3, as DNA: TGTGCCACCAGCCACATGGAAAGGCGTGGAAAGACCTATGGCTACACCTTC. The entire variable domain, with the rest obtained from reference TRBV15 and TRBJ1-2, is as follows: DAMVIQNPRYQVTQFGKPVTLSCSQTLNHNVMYWYQQKSSQAPKLLFHYYDKDFNNEADTPDNFQSRRPNTSFCFLDIRSPGLGDTAMYLCATSHMERRGKTYGYTFGSGTRLTVV.

This clonotype occurred many times. The chain is built from TRBV3-1 and TRBJ2-3; no reliable D call. The V gene lost 1 base and the J gene lost 2 bases, with 7 bases spanning the gap. The CDR3 runs to 14 residues. The germline V gene encodes CDR1 LGHDT and CDR2 YNNKEL (reference sequence). DNA of the CDR3: TGTGCCAGCAGCCAAGGTCAGCCCACAGATACGCAGTATTTT. It codes for CASSQGQPTDTQYF.

This clonotype has ten or more counts. The chain recombines TRBV11-3 with TRBJ1-2; D unclear. The CDR3 spans 17 residues. Per germline, CDR1 SGHNT and CDR2 YENEEA. Trimming cost V 5 bases and J 4 bases, with 23 bases left between them. Written as DNA, the CDR3 is TGTGCCAGCAGCAAAACCTGCGATCTCGGAAAGACCTATGGCTACACCTTC. It is translated as CASSKTCDLGKTYGYTF.

This clonotype occurred a few times. This chain uses TRBV24-1 with TRBJ1-2, with unresolved D. Germline V gene data show CDR1 as KGHDR and CDR2 as SFDVKD. The CDR3 has 17 amino acids. V gave up 5 bases and J gave up 4 bases, with 22 bases separating them. The CDR3 loop reads CATSVESSTRKTYGYTF. For the CDR3, the DNA is TGTGCCACCAGTGTTGAAAGTAGTACCAGAAAGACCTATGGCTACACCTTC.

This clonotype has at least ten counts. This chain connects TRBV2 to TRBJ1-1; D remains unclear. The V end was cut by 6 bases, the J end by 4 bases, with 12 bases between. The CDR3 totals 13 residues. Per the germline V gene, CDR1 is SNHLY and CDR2 is FYNNEI. CDR3: CASREDRGTEAFF. Here the CDR3 DNA reads TGTGCCAGCAGAGAGGACCGGGGCACTGAAGCTTTCTTT.

As concerns this clonotype: A read error may be the cause here, since a much bigger clone is one base away. The conserved closing phenylalanine or tryptophan is absent in this CDR3, likely reflecting a read error. The chain's CDR3 is CASSLYTKCRKTYGYTC. In nucleotides, the CDR3 is TGTGCCAGCAGCTTATATACTAAGTGCCGAAAGACCTATGGCTACACCTGC. V gene TRBV7-7 combines with J gene TRBJ1-2; unclear D gene. V lost 2 bases, J lost 4 bases, and 20 bases lay in between. The CDR3 sequence is 17 residues long. Germline loops: CDR1 SSHAT, CDR2 FNYEAQ (reference sequence).

Comments on this clonotype: A much bigger clone sits one base away, suggesting this may be a read error. The rearrangement links TRBV11-2 to TRBJ2-6, with D perhaps TRBD1 (5 bases). The CDR3 runs 14 residues. Germline loops: CDR1 SGHAT, CDR2 FQNNGV. This chain's CDR3 is CASSLASGANALTF. The CDR3 DNA follows: TGTGCCAGCAGCTTAGCATCTGGGGCCAACGCCCTGACTTTC.

The sample holds many counts of this clonotype. This rearrangement joins TRBV6-6 to TRBJ2-2, with 8 bases lining up with TRBD1. This CDR3 spans 15 amino acids. Germline loops: CDR1 MNHNY, CDR2 SVGAGI (reference sequence). The junction had 7 bases not matched to a gene; V was cut back by 2 bases and J by 8 bases. The CDR3 reads CASSYRQGASGELFF. The CDR3 region has the DNA TGTGCCAGCAGTTACCGGCAGGGGGCGTCTGGGGAGCTGTTTTTT.

This clonotype was seen at least ten times. This rearrangement joins TRBV30 to TRBJ2-7; no clear D gene. Germline V gene data show CDR1 as GTSNPN and CDR2 as SVGIG (reference sequence). The length of the CDR3 is 13 residues. The ends were cut back, 4 bases at V and 2 bases at J, with 12 bases in the middle. CDR3: CAWKRDATYEQYF. The DNA for the CDR3 is TGTGCCTGGAAGAGAGACGCCACCTACGAGCAGTACTTC.

This clonotype appeared many times. The CDR3 here is CASSLGSRGGRNEQFF. The CDR3 nucleotides read TGTGCCAGCAGCTTGGGGTCGCGCGGGGGGCGAAATGAGCAGTTCTTC. The rearrangement uses TRBV5-4 and TRBJ2-1, with 8 bases lining up with TRBD2. This CDR3 has 16 amino acids. Germline CDR1 and CDR2: SGHNT and YYREEE (reference sequence). V lost 0 bases to trimming and J lost 7 bases; unmatched junction nucleotides: 9.

This clonotype was detected many times. The V gene is TRBV28, the J gene TRBJ1-2; TRBD1 agrees at 7 bases. CDR1 and CDR2 from the germline V gene are MDHEN and SYDVKM. V was clipped by 7 bases and J by 4 bases; unmatched bases: 3. CDR3 length: 12 residues. The CDR3 is CASNSGGYGYTF. The CDR3 DNA reads TGTGCCAGCAACTCAGGGGGCTATGGCTACACCTTC.

This clonotype was observed many times. The CDR3 sequence: CASSQTAPISFSETQYF. DNA for the CDR3: TGTGCCAGCAGCCAAACAGCTCCCATTTCTTTCTCTGAGACCCAGTACTTC. The chain has TRBV3-1 and TRBJ2-5; no firm D call. Deletions cut 2 bases from V and 5 bases from J, with 21 bases between. The length of the CDR3 is 17 residues. Germline CDR1 and CDR2: LGHDT and YNNKEL (reference sequence).

This clonotype came up many times. This chain links TRBV6-2 or TRBV6-3 with TRBJ1-2; D is ambiguous. Trimming left V 5 bases short and J 4 bases short, with 23 bases between. Germline CDR1 reads MNHEY; CDR2 reads SVGEGT. The CDR3 spans 17 residues. DNA for the CDR3: TGTGCCAGCAGTACAAATCACTGCATCGGAAAGACCTATGGCTACACCTTC. Its translation is CASSTNHCIGKTYGYTF.

The rearrangement joins TRBV20-1 to TRBJ2-7; 8 bases map to TRBD2. The V gene end was trimmed by 2 bases and the J gene end by 5 bases; junction bases not matched to a gene: 20. Germline V gene sequence: CDR1 DFQATT, CDR2 SNEGSKA (reference sequence). The CDR3 is 18 amino acids. CDR3 in DNA: TGCAGTGCTAGACCCGGGGGGGGTGGCCGGGGGATCAGCGACGAGCAGTACTTC. Protein: CSARPGGGGRGISDEQYF.

This clonotype was observed a handful of times. A much larger clone differs by one base, so this may be a read error. This chain connects TRBV19 to TRBJ1-5; D is unclear. The CDR3 length is 16 residues. V was pared by 7 bases and J by 0 bases, with 16 bases between. Per the germline V gene, CDR1 is LNHDA and CDR2 is SQIVND (reference sequence). The CDR3 region has the DNA TGTGCCAGTATTGGTCGGGCTGACTATAGCAATCAGCCCCAGCATTTT. Its protein product is CASIGRADYSNQPQHF.

This clonotype was observed once. A clone one base away is much larger, so this may be a read error. The chain links TRBV29-1 to TRBJ1-1; 7 bases map to TRBD1. The CDR3 has 14 residues. J gave up 2 bases and V 6 bases, and 9 bases lay outside the gene matches. The germline V gene encodes CDR1 SQVTM and CDR2 ANQGSEA. CDR3 residues: CSVASGTANTEAFF. CDR3 DNA: TGCAGCGTAGCCTCCGGGACAGCAAACACTGAAGCTTTCTTT.

The chain combines TRBV11-2 with TRBJ1-4, with TRBD1 identical over 10 bases. V lost 3 bases, J lost 14 bases, and 15 bases stayed unmatched. Germline CDR1 SGHAT, CDR2 FQNNGV. The CDR3 loop spans 16 amino acids. The CDR3 protein is CASSLGQGLSNERLFF. The CDR3 nucleotides are TGTGCCAGCAGCTTGGGACAGGGGCTGTCTAATGAAAGGCTGTTTTTT.

This clonotype appeared many times. CDR3 protein: CATTGSGYNEQFF. The CDR3 DNA sequence: TGTGCCACCACCGGGAGTGGTTACAATGAGCAGTTCTTC. V and J are TRBV24-1 and TRBJ2-1, with a weak D call TRBD2 (6 bases). V was pared by 8 bases and J by 4 bases, with 11 bases between. This CDR3 spans 13 amino acids. The germline V gene encodes CDR1 KGHDR and CDR2 SFDVKD.

Many counts were recorded for this clonotype. The chain has TRBV18 and TRBJ1-1; 8 bases are shared with TRBD1. The CDR3 runs 14 residues. In germline, CDR1 is KGHSH, CDR2 LQKENI. V lost 3 bases to trimming and J lost 5 bases; unmatched junction nucleotides: 5. DNA of the CDR3: TGTGCCAGCTCACCCGACAGGGGATCAACTGAAGCTTTCTTT. Residues: CASSPDRGSTEAFF.